This T cell receptor beta chain comes out of a study of monozygotic twins with inflammatory bowel disease. This CDR3 contains 14 residues. CDR1 is MNHEY, CDR2 SMNVEV, per germline (reference sequence). Donors each contributed one blood sample measuring less than 3 ml. Study results and limitations: A distinction between different T cell subtypes was not possible.

UMIs that had a 6-nucleotide sample barcode were put in using template switching. PCR of TCRalpha and TCRbeta cDNA was nested, with two rounds of approximately 17 and 9 cycles. For each CDR3 protein, TCRdb gives one entry from its re-call of the 5' RACE reads, without DNA. Its table lists a few hundred thousand distinct CDR3 sequences. About this clonotype itself: The target antigen is unknown.

This TCR came from a human donor with ulcerative colitis or Crohn's disease, or a healthy co-twin of an affected twin (not recorded which). Sequencing used blood. The J gene is TRBJ2-7, the V gene TRBV27; TCRdb reports TRBD1, a call that lacks DNA to check it against. CDR3 sequence reads: CASRRTGGTYEQYF.